This T cell receptor (beta chain) derives from a study of long-term antiretroviral therapy in people with HIV (dated 2022 in TCRdb). At the level of the whole study: The earliest samples were collected about a decade before the 2015 WHO recommendation for immediate ART, when ART was typically delayed until CD4 counts fell. This retrospective serial study examined whether starting ART and sustained HIV suppression were associated with changes in the composition and diversity of the TRB repertoire in peripheral blood. A total of under 250 cryopreserved PBMC samples were contributed to the cohort by 30 adults with confirmed HIV infection, with samples collected serially over a mean of roughly six years (range 1-12). Of the roughly 30 participants with HIV, more than 10 were female. No cross-contamination during QIAcube processing turned up in test extractions that ran a monoclonal T-cell line alongside 33 polyclonal samples.

To be included, a participant needed at least one PBMC sample from before ART initiation plus at least two post-ART samples. All participants with HIV were treated in the United States of America. Cryopreserved samples of roughly 0.85-11 million PBMC were thawed and washed before DNA extraction. At the time of the earliest PBMC sample, participants with HIV were aged between roughly 20 and 55 years. Per participant, PBMC samples came from 1-4 timepoints prior to ART initiation and 2-8 timepoints following ART initiation, for a median of 7 samples. Serial HIV viral load, CD4+ T-cell count, ART history and demographic data were obtained for every participant. Genomic DNA was extracted from unsorted PBMC with a Qiagen kit on a QIAcube, processed in batches of 12 samples. The immunoSEQ hsTCRB v3.0 assay was used at survey level resolution for TRB variable region sequencing. TRB sequencing targeted a depth of about 40,000-55,000 T-cell genomes per sample. An Illumina MiSeq with a v3 150-cycle kit was used to sequence the pooled TRB libraries. Turning to the authors' computational methods: Analysis of repertoires was carried out in R inside a reproducible Nextflow workflow spanning QC, data transformation and analysis. Custom analyses were implemented in LymphoSeq2, an R package for AIRR-Seq data exploration. After excluding several samples that yielded fewer than 5000 total TRB sequences, some 180 HIV repertoires remained for analysis. Of the approximately 190 retained HIV repertoires, almost 60 were collected before and under 150 after ART initiation. Repertoires were downsampled to 5000 TRB nucleotide sequences, with summary statistics averaged over 100 downsampling iterations. Only TRB sequences with CDR3 regions of at least seven amino acids were retained for analysis. Two measures captured diversity: a Shannon entropy-derived clonality score and the Gini coefficient. Repertoire networks linked the top 5000 CDR3 amino acid sequences whenever two sequences differed by an edit distance of one. Antigen specificity groups and MHC restriction were predicted for TRB CDR3 amino acid sequences with GLIPH2. To flag known CMV, EBV, HIV or tissue antigen associations, CDR3 amino acid sequences were matched against VDJdb and McPAS-TCR. Pre-ART, post-ART and control groups were compared with Wilcoxon signed-rank tests and Holm-Bonferroni correction. TCRdb's version of the immuneACCESS table is confined to in-frame rearrangements and falls short of the full clone set. An unresolved V gene accounts for under half of the shortfall where checked; the remainder is of unknown origin. The DNA gave D and trimming, while V, J and clone size come from that table. The sample profile shows just over 20,000 clones; approximately 82% of them were found once. Of the sample, 3.5% to 6% falls within the top ten clones.

The V and J ends are trimmed by 5 bases and 7 bases, leaving 11 bases between them. Via the germline V gene (reference sequence), CDR1 is SEHNR and CDR2 FQNEAQ. Including the terminal cysteine and phenylalanine, the CDR3 comprises 12 residues. This entry keeps only the CDR3 DNA: 36 bases, framed from base 1. Results and caveats for the whole study, not just this receptor: The samples span the years 2004 to 2017, and the ART regimens used may be less effective than current regimens. Owing to limited PBMC availability, only the TCR beta chain was sequenced, without alpha chain pairing. Inferences about post-ART repertoire changes were limited because no data were available on ART adherence, viral resistance or therapy changes. Because cell numbers in pre-ART samples were limited, unsorted PBMC were profiled instead of sorted CD4+ and CD8+ T cells. HIV repertoires had narrower CDR3 length ranges than controls, and the network structure suggested an antigen-experienced repertoire that shifted only slightly toward naive after ART. At every time point, the repertoire was dominated by expanded TRB clones first identified before ART initiation, although this dominance fluctuated and, in many PLHIV, declined after ART. ART initiation was associated with a significant increase in TRB diversity, but diversity stayed significantly below transplant donor controls even after long-term ART.

With regard to this clone: There is no known antigen for this receptor. No base quality values were provided; no much bigger clone lies one nucleotide off.

The starting material was unsorted PBMCs, obtained 0.5 years after starting antiretroviral therapy. This chain is built from TRBV7-9 and TRBJ1-2, with no reliable assignment of the D segment. The clonotype originates from a man between 18 and 35 years old with HIV. The CDR3 protein sequence reads: CASSPLGPGYTF. The DNA sequence reads TGTGCCAGCAGCCCACTAGGACCTGGCTACACCTTC.